This T cell receptor (beta chain) emerged from a study of blood T cell repertoires in COVID-19. Study summary: Samples representing acute and convalescent COVID-19 were sourced from the United States, Italy and Spain. PBMCs, B-cell-depleted T cells, or T cells were the source of the cDNA or gDNA that made up the material.

The CDR3 totals 14 residues. The germline V gene has CDR1 MDHEN and CDR2 SYDVKM. Trimming removed 6 bases from V and 4 bases from J; junction bases left unmatched: 5. Under the authors' procedure: Reference gene primers were amplified, and this amplification served to estimate nucleated cell counts. Profiling relied on immunoSEQ multiplex PCR, and the TCRdb table lists in-frame clones only, not all of them. The D gene and trimming were derived from the DNA, and the V and J assignments and clone size from that table. The data show around 100,000 clones, approximately 88% seen once. This TCR came from a human donor in a cohort sampled during active COVID-19. V usage is TRBV28 and J usage is TRBJ2-7; 11 nucleotides align to TRBD2. The sample comprised peripheral blood. In DNA, the CDR3 is TGTGCCAGCAGAGTAGCGGGGGGGAAATACGAGCAGTACTTC. This codes for CASRVAGGKYEQYF.